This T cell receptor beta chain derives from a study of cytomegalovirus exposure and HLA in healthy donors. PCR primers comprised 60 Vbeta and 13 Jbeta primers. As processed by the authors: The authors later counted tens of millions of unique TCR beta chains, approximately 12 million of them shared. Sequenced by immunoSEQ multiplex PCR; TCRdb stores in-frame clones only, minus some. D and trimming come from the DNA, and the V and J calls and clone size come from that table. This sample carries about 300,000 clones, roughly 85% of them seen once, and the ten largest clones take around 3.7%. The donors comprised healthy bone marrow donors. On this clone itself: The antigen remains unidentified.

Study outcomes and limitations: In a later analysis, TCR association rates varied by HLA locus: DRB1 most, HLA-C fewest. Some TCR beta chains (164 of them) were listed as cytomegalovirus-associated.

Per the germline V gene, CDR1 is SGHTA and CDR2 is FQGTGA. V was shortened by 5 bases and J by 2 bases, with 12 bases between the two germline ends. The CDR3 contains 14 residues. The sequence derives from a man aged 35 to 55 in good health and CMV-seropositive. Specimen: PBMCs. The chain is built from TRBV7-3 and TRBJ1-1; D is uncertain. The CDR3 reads CASSPGRGNTEAFF. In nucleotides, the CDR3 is TGTGCCAGCAGCCCTGGCCGGGGAAACACTGAAGCTTTCTTT.